This entry lists 30 T cell receptor beta chains sequenced from one sample in a study of identical twins (dated by TCRdb to 2016 to 2017). Receptor amplification or capture employed 5' RACE. The sequencer listed for this sample is Illumina HiSeq 2000. TCRdb reworked the public reads: Q25 trimming with fastp, MiXCR clone assembly, productive beta chains retained. Entries that share a CDR3 protein sequence are merged under the most common genes and DNA. The sample yields about 790,000 distinct CDR3 sequences; 15% to 20% were counted once. The ten most abundant clones make up under 15% of the sample. This sample was shared with a second study, whose subject was T cells expressing NK-cell markers.

Sequencing was performed on PBMCs. The receptors shown here come from a woman aged 18-29 years in good health.

The chain employs TRBV12-3 or TRBV12-4 and TRBJ2-2; the D call may be TRBD1 or TRBD2 (5 bases each). The CDR3 is 15 residues long. Between the trimmed V and J ends, which lost 7 bases and 5 bases, there was a span of 17 bases. CDR3 in amino acids: CASKIRDRATGELFF. CDR3 coding DNA: TGTGCCAGCAAGATCCGGGACCGAGCTACCGGGGAGCTGTTTTTT.

V usage is TRBV18 and J usage is TRBJ2-7; 8 positions agree with TRBD2. The trim removed 0 bases at V and 3 bases at J, leaving 7 bases unmatched. In germline, CDR1 is KGHSH, CDR2 LQKENI. The CDR3 is made up of 16 amino acids. CDR3: CASSPPEAGAYYEQYF. CDR3 coding DNA: TGTGCCAGCTCACCACCCGAAGCGGGAGCCTACTACGAGCAGTACTTC.

The rearrangement joins TRBV29-1 to TRBJ2-7; D could derive from TRBD1 or TRBD2 (5 bases each). CDR1 is SQVTM and CDR2 is ANQGSEA in the germline V gene. V was pared by 3 bases and J by 5 bases, with 11 bases between. This CDR3 comprises 12 residues. The CDR3 region has the DNA TGCAGCGTTGACCTGGGGACCCACGAGCAGTACTTC. As protein: CSVDLGTHEQYF.

This clonotype has a handful of counts. The chain recombines TRBV20-1 with TRBJ2-1; D is unresolved. The V end was cut by 1 base, the J end by 0 bases, with 13 bases between. This CDR3 region has 16 residues. Germline V lookup: CDR1 DFQATT, CDR2 SNEGSKA (reference sequence). In DNA, the CDR3 is TGCAGTGCTAGAGCGTCTGTTTCTAGCTCCTACAATGAGCAGTTCTTC. Residues: CSARASVSSSYNEQFF.

This clonotype has ten or more counts. The V and J genes are TRBV5-6 and TRBJ1-1; no clear D gene. V lost 4 bases and J 8 bases, leaving 12 bases between the germline ends. This CDR3 contains 12 residues. From germline, CDR1 is SGHDT and CDR2 YYEEEE. Here the CDR3 reads CASSRDGSEAFF. The CDR3 nucleotides are TGTGCCAGCAGCCGCGACGGGTCAGAAGCTTTCTTT.

The chain carries TRBV10-2 and TRBJ2-1; D ambiguous. Trimming left V 0 bases short and J 10 bases short, with 10 bases between. The CDR3 is made up of 13 amino acids. CDR1 is WSHSY and CDR2 is SAAADI in the germline V gene. CDR3 bases: TGCGCCAGCAGTGAGTCCCCTCGGCCAGAGCAGTTCTTC. Residues: CASSESPRPEQFF.

This clonotype was picked up a small number of times. The rearrangement links TRBV6-5 to TRBJ2-5; D uncertain. V was clipped by 0 bases and J by 2 bases, with 7 bases between them. The length of the CDR3 is 14 residues. Germline lookup yields CDR1 MNHEY and CDR2 SVGAGI. As DNA, the CDR3 is TGTGCCAGCAGTTACTCCGGCCTGCAAGAGACCCAGTACTTC. Its translation is CASSYSGLQETQYF.

The table lists this clonotype with a few counts. V is TRBV29-1 and J is TRBJ2-7, with 7 bases matching TRBD2. Per the germline V gene, CDR1 is SQVTM and CDR2 is ANQGSEA. Trimming cost V 8 bases and J 11 bases; bases outside gene matches: 3. This CDR3 spans 8 amino acids. The CDR3 is CSSGEEYF. The DNA of the CDR3 is TGCAGCAGCGGGGAAGAGTACTTC.

This clonotype was picked up a small number of times. The chain carries TRBV29-1 and TRBJ2-1; no reliable D call. The V end lost 2 bases, the J end lost 4 bases, and 9 bases lay between the germline ends. Germline V gives CDR1 SQVTM, CDR2 ANQGSEA. The CDR3 extends over 13 amino acids. The CDR3 protein is CSVESSDYNEQFF. The CDR3 nucleotides read TGCAGCGTTGAAAGTTCAGATTACAATGAGCAGTTCTTC.

The chain is built from TRBV12-3 or TRBV12-4 and TRBJ1-1, with TRBD1 as a possible D gene (5 bases). CDR3 size: 13 residues. V lost 8 bases to trimming and J lost 7 bases, with 17 bases between them. Written as DNA, the CDR3 is TGTGCCAGCGGGTCAGTAGGGGTGAGTGAAGCTTTCTTT. It specifies CASGSVGVSEAFF.

This rearrangement joins TRBV6-5 to TRBJ2-5, with a weak D call TRBD1 (5 bases). Germline V gives CDR1 MNHEY, CDR2 SVGAGI. CDR3 size: 12 residues. V gave up 8 bases and J gave up 4 bases, with 11 bases separating them. CDR3 bases: TGTGCCAGCGAGGCGCAGGGAGAGACCCAGTACTTC. Protein product: CASEAQGETQYF.

The V gene is TRBV12-3 or TRBV12-4, the J gene TRBJ2-7, with 16 positions matching TRBD2. V dropped 4 bases and J dropped 2; count of bases not matched to a gene: 5. The CDR3 runs 17 residues. The CDR3 spells CASSSGLAGGPPYEQYF. CDR3 nucleotide sequence: TGTGCCAGCAGTTCGGGACTAGCGGGAGGGCCCCCCTACGAGCAGTACTTC.

This clonotype has a handful of counts. The chain links TRBV20-1 to TRBJ2-7; possible D gene TRBD2, 6 bases. Germline assignment: CDR1 DFQATT and CDR2 SNEGSKA (reference sequence). This CDR3 contains 12 residues. V lost 5 bases and J lost 4, with 12 bases in between. The DNA for the CDR3 is TGCAGTGCTTTGGAGGGACTTTACGAGCAGTACTTC. Protein: CSALEGLYEQYF.

V gene TRBV7-8 combines with J gene TRBJ1-6; perhaps TRBD1 as D (5 bases). The CDR3 covers 12 residues. With 5 bases removed from V and 11 bases from J, the gap between germline ends came to 10 bases. Germline assignment: CDR1 SGHVS and CDR2 FQNEAQ. DNA for the CDR3: TGTGCCAGCAGCCCAGGGACGGCACCCCTCCACTTT. Amino acid sequence: CASSPGTAPLHF.

This clonotype was recorded at least ten times. The rearrangement links TRBV5-1 to TRBJ1-6; D possibly corresponds to TRBD1 (6 bases). The CDR3 is 15 residues long. Trimming took off 4 bases at V and 10 bases at J, with 18 bases between the two ends. Germline assignment: CDR1 SGHRS and CDR2 YFSETQ. DNA of the CDR3: TGCGCCAGCAGCGCGACAGGAGGAGATCGGTCACCCCTCCACTTT. Its translation: CASSATGGDRSPLHF.

This clonotype has a handful of counts. The CDR3 is CSALWGDAEAFF. Written as DNA, the CDR3 is TGCAGCGCCCTCTGGGGGGACGCTGAAGCTTTCTTT. The V gene is TRBV29-1, the J gene TRBJ1-1, with D maybe TRBD1 (5 bases). Per the germline V gene, CDR1 is SQVTM and CDR2 is ANQGSEA. V was trimmed by 7 bases and J by 6 bases, leaving 15 bases between them. This CDR3 region has 12 residues.

The V call is TRBV7-2, the J call TRBJ1-5; D gene uncertain. The CDR3 is made up of 15 amino acids. Germline CDR1 is SGHTA and CDR2 is FQGNSA. V dropped 0 bases and J dropped 6 bases, with 12 bases sitting between them. The CDR3 sequence: CASSLAEGRFQPQHF. CDR3 nucleotide sequence: TGTGCCAGCAGCTTAGCGGAAGGGAGGTTTCAGCCCCAGCATTTT.

The V call is TRBV27, the J call TRBJ2-7; TRBD2 is a possible D gene (6 bases). The germline gives CDR1 MNHEY, CDR2 SMNVEV (reference sequence). Trimming left V 3 bases short and J 10 bases short, with 10 bases between. The CDR3 spans 11 residues. Here the CDR3 reads CASSFGRDQYF. DNA for the CDR3: TGTGCCAGCAGTTTTGGGCGGGATCAGTACTTC.

The rearrangement links TRBV29-1 to TRBJ2-7; TRBD2 agrees at 11 bases. The J segment lost 6 bases and the V segment lost 4 bases, leaving 8 bases of the junction unmatched. The CDR3 spans 14 residues. Germline V lookup: CDR1 SQVTM, CDR2 ANQGSEA. DNA of the CDR3: TGCAGCGTTGCATCACTAGCGGGAGCGGGCGAGCAGTACTTC. It codes for CSVASLAGAGEQYF.

This clonotype has just one count. This rearrangement joins TRBV15 to TRBJ2-3; D not certain. The germline V and J ends were trimmed by 3 bases and 2 bases, with 9 bases remaining between them. Looked up from germline, CDR1 is LNHNV and CDR2 is YYDKDF (reference sequence). CDR3 size: 14 residues. As DNA, the CDR3 is TGTGCCACCAGCAGGAACCCTCACACAGATACGCAGTATTTT. It specifies CATSRNPHTDTQYF.

This clonotype was detected a few times. The chain uses TRBV12-3 or TRBV12-4 and TRBJ2-3; D is uncertain. This CDR3 contains 14 residues. Trimming took 5 bases from V and 2 from J, leaving 11 bases between them. The CDR3 is CASSSQAHTDTQYF. CDR3 sequence (DNA): TGTGCCAGCAGTAGCCAGGCTCACACAGATACGCAGTATTTT.

This clonotype was seen more than once but under ten times. The chain's CDR3 is CASRGAGAQGYTF. The CDR3 DNA reads as TGTGCCAGCAGGGGGGCGGGGGCGCAAGGCTACACCTTC. The chain couples TRBV6-1 to TRBJ1-2; maybe TRBD1 (6 bases). With 6 bases removed from V and 8 bases from J, the gap between germline ends came to 16 bases. Germline CDR1 is MNHNS and CDR2 is SASEGT. The CDR3 is 13 residues long.

This clonotype was seen a handful of times. This chain uses TRBV29-1 with TRBJ1-2; D gene unclear. The CDR3 consists of 11 residues. Germline loops: CDR1 SQVTM, CDR2 ANQGSEA. Trimming left V 3 bases short and J 2 bases short, with 4 bases between. The CDR3: CSVDLNYGYTF. Written as DNA, the CDR3 is TGCAGCGTTGACTTAAACTATGGCTACACCTTC.

This chain joins TRBV20-1 and TRBJ2-3; D tentatively fits TRBD1 or TRBD2 (6 bases each). The V end lost 6 bases, the J end lost 4 bases, and 20 bases lay between the germline ends. CDR1 is DFQATT, CDR2 SNEGSKA, per germline (reference sequence). This CDR3 contains 15 residues. CDR3 loop: CSARGVALFADTQYF. CDR3 DNA sequence: TGCAGTGCGAGGGGGGTAGCCTTGTTTGCAGATACGCAGTATTTT.

This clonotype was detected a few times. This chain links TRBV24-1 with TRBJ2-5, with TRBD1 matching over 7 bases. J was trimmed by 2 bases and V by 1 base; bases with no gene match: 6. The CDR3 runs to 16 residues. Germline V gives CDR1 KGHDR, CDR2 SFDVKD. DNA for the CDR3: TGTGCCACCAGTGATTTTGGGCCAGGGGGTCAAGAGACCCAGTACTTC. Its protein product is CATSDFGPGGQETQYF.

The V and J genes are TRBV6-5 and TRBJ1-1, with D tentatively TRBD1 (5 bases). The germline CDR1 and CDR2 sequences are MNHEY and SVGAGI. The CDR3 loop spans 16 amino acids. The ends were cut back, 0 bases at V and 3 bases at J, with 14 bases in the middle. The CDR3 region is CASSYSVWAGDTEAFF. The CDR3 DNA sequence: TGTGCCAGCAGTTACTCTGTGTGGGCGGGGGACACTGAAGCTTTCTTT.

The chain couples TRBV7-6 to TRBJ2-2; 7 positions match TRBD2. The ends lost 0 bases at V and 1 base at J; junction bases unmatched: 2. Germline values: CDR1 SGHVS, CDR2 FNYEAQ. This CDR3 region has 16 residues. CDR3 in DNA: TGTGCCAGCAGCTTAGCGGCTAGCGGGAACACCGGGGAGCTGTTTTTT. Translated: CASSLAASGNTGELFF.

The CDR3 bases are TGTGCCAGCTCACCGGGACAGGCTAGCTCCTACGAGCAGTACTTC. It is translated as CASSPGQASSYEQYF. The rearrangement joins TRBV18 to TRBJ2-7, with TRBD1 identical over 8 bases. The germline V gene has CDR1 KGHSH and CDR2 LQKENI. This CDR3 contains 15 residues. J was trimmed by 0 bases and V by 3 bases; bases with no gene match: 4.

The CDR3 DNA reads as TGTGCCAGCTCACCCACCATAGCCCTGGTCGATGAGCAGTTCTTC. Its translation is CASSPTIALVDEQFF. V and J are TRBV18 and TRBJ2-1; D remains unclear. The CDR3 has 15 residues. Germline assignment: CDR1 KGHSH and CDR2 LQKENI. V was shortened by 3 bases and J by 8 bases, with 17 bases between the two germline ends.

J is TRBJ2-1 and V is TRBV20-1; D may match TRBD1 or TRBD2 (5 bases each). V lost 6 bases and J 8 bases, leaving 20 bases between the germline ends. Germline CDR1 is DFQATT and CDR2 is SNEGSKA (reference sequence). The CDR3 consists of 14 residues. The CDR3 reads CSAKARDLDDEQFF. The CDR3 region has the DNA TGCAGTGCCAAGGCCAGGGACCTCGACGATGAGCAGTTCTTC.